These 26 T cell receptor beta chains were sequenced from one sample in a study of blood T cell repertoires in COVID-19. The method was immunoSEQ multiplex PCR; TCRdb's version includes in-frame clones alone and lacks a portion of them. This table has under 120,000 clones, less than 80% appearing once. The sequenced material came from peripheral blood. Receptors were obtained from a man between 65 and 85 years old with active or convalescent COVID-19.

This clone was detected a few times. This chain uses TRBV3-1 (or the pseudogene TRBV3-2) with TRBJ2-7; the D gene is possibly TRBD1 (5 bases). CDR1 and CDR2 (germline): LGHDT, YNNKEL (reference sequence). The CDR3 is 14 amino acids. V was shortened by 2 bases and J by 0 bases, with 8 bases between the two germline ends. CDR3 in amino acids: CASSQFDSSYEQYF. The CDR3 DNA reads TGTGCCAGCAGCCAATTTGACAGCTCCTACGAGCAGTACTTC.

V usage is TRBV5-4 and J usage is TRBJ1-6, with a tentative D call TRBD1 (5 bases). V lost 2 bases, J lost 2 bases, and 20 bases lay in between. This CDR3 is 19 amino acids long. Germline V gene lookup returns CDR1 SGHNT and CDR2 YYREEE (reference sequence). For the CDR3, the DNA is TGTGCCAGCAGCTTTCGGCAGGGAAGCCAGGGAACCTATAATTCACCCCTCCACTTT. Translating gives CASSFRQGSQGTYNSPLHF.

The rearrangement joins TRBV5-1 to TRBJ2-5; a possible D gene is TRBD2 (6 bases). Looked up from germline, CDR1 is SGHRS and CDR2 is YFSETQ. Trimming shortened V by 1 base and J by 3 bases, and 10 bases separated the two germline ends. The CDR3 has 14 residues. The CDR3 is CASSLIGEEETQYF. CDR3 in DNA: TGCGCCAGCAGCTTGATCGGGGAGGAAGAGACCCAGTACTTC.

The chain is built from TRBV19 and TRBJ1-2; 8 nucleotides match TRBD1. Germline assignment: CDR1 LNHDA and CDR2 SQIVND (reference sequence). This CDR3 has 14 residues. V lost 7 bases and J lost 1; bases outside the gene matches: 5. CDR3 loop: CASTLDRGNYGYTF. CDR3 DNA sequence: TGTGCCAGTACCCTCGACAGGGGTAACTATGGCTACACCTTC.

V and J are TRBV19 and TRBJ1-2; D is ambiguous. Germline V lookup: CDR1 LNHDA, CDR2 SQIVND (reference sequence). The CDR3 spans 11 residues. Trimming pared 4 bases from V and 4 bases from J, leaving 4 bases between. CDR3 sequence (DNA): TGTGCCAGTAGTAACAGCTATGGCTACACCTTC. Translating gives CASSNSYGYTF.

The chain combines TRBV12-5 with TRBJ1-1; perhaps TRBD1 as D (5 bases). Trimming shortened V by 6 bases and J by 0 bases, and 11 bases separated the two germline ends. The CDR3 contains 14 residues. Germline V gene lookup returns CDR1 LGHNT and CDR2 FRNRAP. CDR3 sequence reads: CASGPDTLNTEAFF. Here the CDR3 DNA reads TGTGCTAGTGGCCCGGACACTTTGAACACTGAAGCTTTCTTT.

The V and J genes are TRBV5-1 and TRBJ2-3; 8 bases align to TRBD1. CDR1 is SGHRS and CDR2 is YFSETQ in the germline V gene. Trimming cost V 3 bases and J 1 base; bases outside gene matches: 7. The CDR3 runs to 16 residues. Here the CDR3 reads CASSSPRQGRTDTQYF. The CDR3 coding sequence is TGCGCCAGCAGCTCGCCGAGACAGGGGCGCACAGATACGCAGTATTTT.

This chain links TRBV2 with TRBJ1-2, with D tentatively TRBD1 (6 bases). V lost 6 bases to trimming and J lost 4 bases, with 24 bases between them. The CDR3 length is 17 residues. Germline V gene sequence: CDR1 SNHLY, CDR2 FYNNEI. The CDR3 sequence is CASSFFGQSLSPYGYTF. Written as DNA, the CDR3 is TGTGCCAGCAGCTTTTTTGGACAGTCACTGTCCCCCTATGGCTACACCTTC. Complete variable domain (other parts from reference TRBV2 and TRBJ1-2): EPEVTQTPSHQVTQMGQEVILRCVPISNHLYFYWYRQILGQKVEFLVSFYNNEISEKSEIFDDQFSVERPDGSNFTLKIRSTKLEDSAMYFCASSFFGQSLSPYGYTFGSGTRLTVV.

This clone was observed a few times. The V call is TRBV2, the J call TRBJ2-1; TRBD2 agrees at 10 bases. The CDR3 has 15 residues. The V gene end was trimmed by 4 bases and the J gene end by 7 bases; junction bases not matched to a gene: 7. Germline V CDR1 and CDR2: SNHLY, FYNNEI. The CDR3 here is CASSGLAGFFNEQFF. In nucleotides, the CDR3 is TGTGCCAGCAGTGGACTAGCGGGTTTTTTTAATGAGCAGTTCTTC.

The genes are TRBV5-1 and TRBJ1-2; 7 positions agree with TRBD1. V trimming: 0 bases; J trimming: 7 bases; junction bases outside the gene matches: 9. The CDR3 has 15 amino acids. Germline CDR1 is SGHRS and CDR2 is YFSETQ. The CDR3 sequence: CASSLGQDRFRGYTF. CDR3 DNA sequence: TGCGCCAGCAGCTTGGGTCAGGACAGGTTTCGTGGCTACACCTTC.

The chain recombines TRBV7-8 with TRBJ1-3; 7 nucleotides align to TRBD1. Trimming took 4 bases from V and 4 from J; bases not matched to a gene: 4. This CDR3 is 14 amino acids long. Germline loops: CDR1 SGHVS, CDR2 FQNEAQ. This chain's CDR3 is CASSSGQTGNTIYF. CDR3 in DNA: TGTGCCAGCAGCTCGGGACAGACCGGAAACACCATATATTTT.

This clone occurred once. This chain uses TRBV30 with TRBJ2-1, with D maybe TRBD1 (5 bases). Trimming removed 1 base from V and 8 bases from J, with 15 bases in between. Germline CDR1 is GTSNPN and CDR2 is SVGIG (reference sequence). This CDR3 comprises 14 residues. This chain's CDR3 is CAWSDGRVRDEQFF. CDR3 nucleotides: TGTGCCTGGAGTGACGGCAGGGTAAGGGATGAGCAGTTCTTC.

The chain uses TRBV30 and TRBJ2-7; the D gene is possibly TRBD1 (6 bases). V was pared by 4 bases and J by 4 bases, with 17 bases between. The V gene's germline CDR1 is GTSNPN and CDR2 SVGIG (reference sequence). The CDR3 sequence is 14 residues long. CDR3 sequence reads: CAWTRTQGRYEQYF. The CDR3 bases are TGTGCCTGGACTAGGACACAGGGACGATACGAGCAGTACTTC.

Regarding this clone: Germline is not matched at one junction end, which may reflect a read error. The rearrangement uses TRBV2 and TRBJ1-5; 11 bases agree with TRBD1. The CDR3 extends over 12 amino acids. The V gene's germline CDR1 is SNHLY and CDR2 FYNNEI. The CDR3: CASSESGDRGIF. The DNA for the CDR3 is TGTGCCAGCAGTGAATCAGGGGACAGGGGGATTTTT.

V is TRBV3-1 (or the pseudogene TRBV3-2) and J is TRBJ2-2; TRBD1 aligns across 10 bases. CDR1 is LGHDT, CDR2 YNNKEL, per germline (reference sequence). The V segment lost 5 bases and the J segment 2 bases; nucleotides outside the gene matches: 5. CDR3 length: 16 residues. CDR3 in amino acids: CASSNRDRGNTGELFF. The CDR3 DNA follows: TGTGCCAGCAGCAACCGGGACAGGGGTAACACCGGGGAGCTGTTTTTT.

This clone was seen a single time. The CDR3 sequence is CASSNPDRNQETQYF. CDR3 nucleotides: TGTGCCAGCAGCAACCCCGACAGGAATCAAGAGACCCAGTACTTC. J is TRBJ2-5 and V is TRBV21-1; TRBD1, the table's D call, was not compared with the DNA. TRBV21-1 is deemed a pseudogene. The CDR3 sequence is 15 residues long.

This sequence joins TRBV11-2 and TRBJ2-2; unclear D gene. The CDR3 is made up of 12 amino acids. The germline V gene has CDR1 SGHAT and CDR2 FQNNGV. The V gene lost 5 bases and the J gene lost 3 bases, with 4 bases spanning the gap. CDR3 loop: CASSLDTGELFF. In nucleotides, the CDR3 is TGTGCCAGCAGCCTCGACACCGGGGAGCTGTTTTTT.

This clone is a singleton in its sample. This sequence joins TRBV3-1 (or the pseudogene TRBV3-2) and TRBJ1-6; D not certain. Trimming stripped 6 bases from V and 7 bases from J, with 16 bases between. Germline CDR1 and CDR2: LGHDT and YNNKEL (reference sequence). The CDR3 runs to 15 residues. For the CDR3, the DNA is TGTGCCAGCAGTTTGGATTTGGTACAGAATTCACCCCTCCACTTT. Its translation is CASSLDLVQNSPLHF.

The rearrangement links TRBV7-9 to TRBJ1-2; D perhaps matches TRBD1 (6 bases). V was pared by 5 bases and J by 8 bases, with 18 bases between. CDR3 length: 14 amino acids. Germline V gene sequence: CDR1 SEHNR, CDR2 FQNEAQ (reference sequence). CDR3 sequence reads: CASSPMWGRRGYTF. The CDR3 DNA reads TGTGCCAGCAGCCCAATGTGGGGGCGACGCGGCTACACCTTC.

The V and J genes are TRBV5-8 and TRBJ2-7, with D maybe TRBD2 (5 bases). V gave up 0 bases and J gave up 5 bases, with 18 bases separating them. The CDR3 has 16 amino acids. Germline lookup yields CDR1 SGHTS and CDR2 YDEGEE. Here the CDR3 reads CASSLGGLFFPDEQYF. CDR3 nucleotides: TGTGCCAGCAGCTTGGGAGGACTGTTTTTCCCTGACGAGCAGTACTTC.

V gene TRBV5-6 combines with J gene TRBJ2-3; 8 bases are shared with TRBD1. The CDR3 spans 15 residues. The V gene end was trimmed by 1 base and the J gene end by 5 bases; junction bases not matched to a gene: 6. Germline V gene lookup returns CDR1 SGHDT and CDR2 YYEEEE. CDR3 sequence: CASSLRGQGLDTQYF. CDR3 nucleotide sequence: TGTGCCAGCAGCTTGAGAGGACAGGGATTAGATACGCAGTATTTT. Looking up the rest from reference TRBV5-6 and TRBJ2-3 gives the full variable domain: DAGVTQSPTHLIKTRGQQVTLRCSPKSGHDTVSWYQQALGQGPQFIFQYYEEEERQRGNFPDRFSGHQFPNYSSELNVNALLLGDSALYLCASSLRGQGLDTQYFGPGTRLTVL.

This chain links TRBV27 with TRBJ1-2, with TRBD1 as a possible D gene (5 bases). Trimming removed 5 bases at V and 4 bases at J, with 14 bases between. The germline CDR1 and CDR2 sequences are MNHEY and SMNVEV (reference sequence). The CDR3 spans 14 residues. The DNA of the CDR3 is TGTGCCAGCAGTCAAAGGAGGGACGTCTATGGCTACACCTTC. This encodes CASSQRRDVYGYTF.

V and J are TRBV6-5 and TRBJ1-1; 11 bases are a match to TRBD1. Germline-derived CDR1 and CDR2 are MNHEY and SVGAGI. The J segment lost 2 bases and the V segment lost 4 bases, leaving 6 bases of the junction unmatched. The CDR3 has 16 residues. The CDR3 spells CASSSGRTGGNTEAFF. CDR3 sequence (DNA): TGTGCCAGCAGTTCCGGTCGGACAGGGGGCAACACTGAAGCTTTCTTT.

J is TRBJ2-1 and V is TRBV29-1, with a tentative D call TRBD1 (7 bases). V dropped 5 bases and J dropped 4 bases, with 18 bases sitting between them. This CDR3 spans 15 amino acids. The V gene's germline CDR1 is SQVTM and CDR2 ANQGSEA. The CDR3: CSVPPWRGLYNEQFF. The CDR3 DNA reads TGCAGCGTTCCCCCCTGGAGGGGGCTTTACAATGAGCAGTTCTTC.

As to this clone: The same CDR3 arises from other DNA sequences in this sample as well. The chain joins TRBV5-5 to TRBJ1-1; possible D gene TRBD1, 5 bases. CDR1 SGHKS and CDR2 YYEKEE come from the germline V gene (reference sequence). The CDR3 extends over 14 amino acids. Trimming removed 0 bases at V and 1 base at J, with 7 bases between. CDR3 amino acids: CASSLAGQNTEAFF. CDR3 in DNA: TGTGCCAGCAGCTTGGCAGGACAGAACACTGAAGCTTTCTTT.

This clone was detected only once. The chain recombines TRBV14 with TRBJ1-4; TRBD1 might be the D (5 bases). V shed 1 base and J shed 0 bases, with 9 bases lying between them. Per germline, CDR1 SGHDN and CDR2 FVKESK. The length of the CDR3 is 16 residues. CDR3 sequence reads: CASSQGIGATNEKLFF. CDR3 DNA: TGTGCCAGCAGCCAAGGAATAGGGGCAACTAATGAAAAACTGTTTTTT.